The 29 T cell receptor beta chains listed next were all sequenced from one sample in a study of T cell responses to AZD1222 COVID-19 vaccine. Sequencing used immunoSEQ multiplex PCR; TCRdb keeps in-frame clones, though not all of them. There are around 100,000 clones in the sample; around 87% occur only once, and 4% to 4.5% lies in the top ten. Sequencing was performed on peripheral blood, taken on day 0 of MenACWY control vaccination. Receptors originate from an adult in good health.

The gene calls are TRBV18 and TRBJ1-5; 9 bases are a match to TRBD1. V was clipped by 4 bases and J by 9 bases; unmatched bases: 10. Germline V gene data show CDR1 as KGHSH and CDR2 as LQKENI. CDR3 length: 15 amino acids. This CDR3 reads CASSLDRGDSRPQHF. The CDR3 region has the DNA TGTGCCAGCTCACTCGACAGGGGGGACTCTCGGCCCCAGCATTTT.

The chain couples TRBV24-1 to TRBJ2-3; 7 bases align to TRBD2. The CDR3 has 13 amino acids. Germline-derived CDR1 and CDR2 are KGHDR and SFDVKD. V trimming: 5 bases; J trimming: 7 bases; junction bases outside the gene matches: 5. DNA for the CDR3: TGTGCCACCAGTGTAGGACTAGAGAATACGCAGTATTTT. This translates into CATSVGLENTQYF.

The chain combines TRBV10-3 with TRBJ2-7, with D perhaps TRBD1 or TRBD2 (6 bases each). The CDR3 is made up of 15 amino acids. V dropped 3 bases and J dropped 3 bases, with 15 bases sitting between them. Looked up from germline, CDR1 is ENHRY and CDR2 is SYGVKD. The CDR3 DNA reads TGTGCCATCAGTGATCTAGGGGGGCCGAACTACGAGCAGTACTTC. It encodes CAISDLGGPNYEQYF.

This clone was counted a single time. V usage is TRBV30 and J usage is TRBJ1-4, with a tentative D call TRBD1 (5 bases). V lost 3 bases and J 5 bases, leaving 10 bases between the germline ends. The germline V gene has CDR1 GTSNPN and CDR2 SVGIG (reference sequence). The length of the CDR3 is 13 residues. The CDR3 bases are TGTGCCTGGAGCTACAGGCCCAATGAAAAACTGTTTTTT. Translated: CAWSYRPNEKLFF.

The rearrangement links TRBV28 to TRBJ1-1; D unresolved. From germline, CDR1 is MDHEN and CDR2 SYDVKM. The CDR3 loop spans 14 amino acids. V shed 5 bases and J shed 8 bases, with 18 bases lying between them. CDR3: CASSLVAGSVEAFF. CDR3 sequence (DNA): TGTGCCAGCAGTCTGGTGGCTGGGAGTGTCGAAGCTTTCTTT.

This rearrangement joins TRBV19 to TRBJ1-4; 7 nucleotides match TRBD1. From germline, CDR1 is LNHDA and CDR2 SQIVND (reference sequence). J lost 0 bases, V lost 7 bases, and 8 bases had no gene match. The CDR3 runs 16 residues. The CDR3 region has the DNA TGTGCCAGTACCACACAGGGGAAAGCAACTAATGAAAAACTGTTTTTT. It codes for CASTTQGKATNEKLFF.

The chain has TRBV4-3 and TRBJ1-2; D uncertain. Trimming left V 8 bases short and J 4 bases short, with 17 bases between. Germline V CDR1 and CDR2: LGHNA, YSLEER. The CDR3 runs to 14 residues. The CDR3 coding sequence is TGCGCCAGCGCTCCGACTGACCGATCCTATGGCTACACCTTC. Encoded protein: CASAPTDRSYGYTF.

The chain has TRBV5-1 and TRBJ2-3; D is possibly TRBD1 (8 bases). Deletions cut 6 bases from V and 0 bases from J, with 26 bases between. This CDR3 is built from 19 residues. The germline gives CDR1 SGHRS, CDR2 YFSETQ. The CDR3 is CASTMSGTGIVGSTDTQYF. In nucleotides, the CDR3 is TGCGCCAGCACCATGAGCGGGACAGGAATTGTGGGTAGCACAGATACGCAGTATTTT.

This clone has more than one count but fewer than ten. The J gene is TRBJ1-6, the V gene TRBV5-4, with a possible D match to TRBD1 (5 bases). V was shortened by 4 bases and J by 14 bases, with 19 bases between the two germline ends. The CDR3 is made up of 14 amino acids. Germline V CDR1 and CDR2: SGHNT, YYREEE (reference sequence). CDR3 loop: CASSVDSGLPTLHF. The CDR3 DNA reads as TGTGCCAGCAGCGTCGACAGTGGCCTACCTACCCTCCACTTT.

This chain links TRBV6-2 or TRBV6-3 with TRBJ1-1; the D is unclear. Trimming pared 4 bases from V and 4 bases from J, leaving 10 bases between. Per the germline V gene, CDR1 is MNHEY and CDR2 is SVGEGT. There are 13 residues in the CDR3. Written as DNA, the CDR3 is TGTGCCAGCAGTTCCTTCCTGGCCACTGAAGCTTTCTTT. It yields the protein CASSSFLATEAFF.

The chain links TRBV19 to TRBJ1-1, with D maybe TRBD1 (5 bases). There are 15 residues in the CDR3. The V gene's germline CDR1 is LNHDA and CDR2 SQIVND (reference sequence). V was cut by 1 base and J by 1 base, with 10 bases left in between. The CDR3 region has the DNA TGTGCCAGTAGTATAGCTCGGCAGGGGAACACTGAAGCTTTCTTT. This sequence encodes CASSIARQGNTEAFF.

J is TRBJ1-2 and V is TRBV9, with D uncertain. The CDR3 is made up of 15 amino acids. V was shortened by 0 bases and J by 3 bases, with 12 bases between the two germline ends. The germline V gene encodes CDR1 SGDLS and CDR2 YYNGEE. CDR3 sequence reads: CASSVGPGADYGYTF. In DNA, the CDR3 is TGTGCCAGCAGCGTAGGCCCTGGCGCGGACTATGGCTACACCTTC. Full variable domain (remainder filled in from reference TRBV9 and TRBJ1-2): DSGVTQTPKHLITATGQRVTLRCSPRSGDLSVYWYQQSLDQGLQFLIQYYNGEERAKGNILERFSAQQFPDLHSELNLSSLELGDSALYFCASSVGPGADYGYTFGSGTRLTVV.

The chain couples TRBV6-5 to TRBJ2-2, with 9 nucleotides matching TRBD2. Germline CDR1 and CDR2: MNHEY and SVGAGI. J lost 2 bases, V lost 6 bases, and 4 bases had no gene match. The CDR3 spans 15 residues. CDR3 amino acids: CASRSGTSNTGELFF. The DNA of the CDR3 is TGTGCCAGCAGATCCGGGACTAGCAACACCGGGGAGCTGTTTTTT.

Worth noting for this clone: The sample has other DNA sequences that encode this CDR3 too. The CDR3 nucleotides are TGCGCCAGCAGCCTCAACCCGGGGTTTAATGAAAAACTGTTTTTT. Amino acids: CASSLNPGFNEKLFF. This chain joins TRBV5-1 and TRBJ1-4; D ambiguous. Trimming removed 4 bases from V and 4 bases from J, with 14 bases in between. CDR3 size: 15 residues. Germline lookup yields CDR1 SGHRS and CDR2 YFSETQ.

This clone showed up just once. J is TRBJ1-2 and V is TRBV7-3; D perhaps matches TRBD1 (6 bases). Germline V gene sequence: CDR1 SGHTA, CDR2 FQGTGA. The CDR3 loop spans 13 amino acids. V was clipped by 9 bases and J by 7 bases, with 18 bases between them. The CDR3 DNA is TGTGCCAGTAGCCTAGGGGGGACGGTTGGCTACACCTTC. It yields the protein CASSLGGTVGYTF.

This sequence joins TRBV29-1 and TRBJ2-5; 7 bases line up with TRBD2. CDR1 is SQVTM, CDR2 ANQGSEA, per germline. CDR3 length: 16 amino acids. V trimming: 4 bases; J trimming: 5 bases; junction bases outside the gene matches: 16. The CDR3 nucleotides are TGCAGCGTTGCAAGGGATCGAACGGGAGGCAGGGAGACCCAGTACTTC. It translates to CSVARDRTGGRETQYF.

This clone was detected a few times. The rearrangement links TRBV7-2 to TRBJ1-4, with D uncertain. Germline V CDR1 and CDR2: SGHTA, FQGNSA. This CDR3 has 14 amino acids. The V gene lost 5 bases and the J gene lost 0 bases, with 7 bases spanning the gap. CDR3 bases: TGTGCCAGCAGCCTCGGGGCAACTAATGAAAAACTGTTTTTT. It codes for CASSLGATNEKLFF.

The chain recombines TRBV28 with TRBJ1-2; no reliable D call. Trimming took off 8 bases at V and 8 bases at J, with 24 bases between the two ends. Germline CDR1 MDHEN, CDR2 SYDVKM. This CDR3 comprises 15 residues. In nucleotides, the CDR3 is TGTGCCAGCCTCCACGGCTCGGTCGGGCAGAAAGGCTACACCTTC. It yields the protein CASLHGSVGQKGYTF.

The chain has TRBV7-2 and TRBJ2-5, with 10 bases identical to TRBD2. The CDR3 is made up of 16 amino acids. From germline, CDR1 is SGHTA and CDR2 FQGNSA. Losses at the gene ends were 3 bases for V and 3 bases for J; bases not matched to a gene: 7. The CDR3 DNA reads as TGTGCCAGCAGCTTTTTTCTAGCGGGGGCTAAAGAGACCCAGTACTTC. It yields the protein CASSFFLAGAKETQYF. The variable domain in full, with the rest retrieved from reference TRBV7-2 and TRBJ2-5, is GAGVSQSPSNKVTEKGKDVELRCDPISGHTALYWYRQSLGQGLEFLIYFQGNSAPDKSGLPSDRFSAERTGGSVSTLTIQRTQQEDSAVYLCASSFFLAGAKETQYFGPGTRLLVL.

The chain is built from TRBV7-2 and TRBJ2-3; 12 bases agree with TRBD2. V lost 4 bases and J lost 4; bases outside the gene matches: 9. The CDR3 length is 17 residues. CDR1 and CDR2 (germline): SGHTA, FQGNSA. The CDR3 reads CASSSLSTSGGADTQYF. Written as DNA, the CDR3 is TGTGCCAGCAGCTCCCTATCGACTAGCGGGGGAGCAGATACGCAGTATTTT.

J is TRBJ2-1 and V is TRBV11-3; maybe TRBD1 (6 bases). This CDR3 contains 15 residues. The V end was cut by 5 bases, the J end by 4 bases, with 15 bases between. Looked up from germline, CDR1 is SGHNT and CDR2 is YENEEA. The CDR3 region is CASSLRGQTYNEQFF. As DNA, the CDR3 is TGTGCCAGCAGCCTTCGGGGACAAACTTACAATGAGCAGTTCTTC.

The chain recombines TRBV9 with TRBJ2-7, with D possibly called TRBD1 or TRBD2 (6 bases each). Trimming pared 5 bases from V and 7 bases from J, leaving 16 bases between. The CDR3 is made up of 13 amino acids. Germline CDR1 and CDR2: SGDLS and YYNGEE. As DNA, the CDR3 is TGTGCCAGCAGTCCTGATGGGGGGCGGGAGCAGTACTTC. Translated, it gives CASSPDGGREQYF.

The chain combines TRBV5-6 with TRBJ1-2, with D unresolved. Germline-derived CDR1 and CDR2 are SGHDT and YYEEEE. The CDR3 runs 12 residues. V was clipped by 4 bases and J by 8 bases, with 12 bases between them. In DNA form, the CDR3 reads TGTGCCAGCAGCCAAATCTCTGGGGGCTACACCTTC. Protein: CASSQISGGYTF.

The CDR3 DNA reads TGTGCCAGCAGCCTCGGGGGCTCCTACGAGCAGTACTTC. It codes for CASSLGGSYEQYF. This chain connects TRBV6-1 to TRBJ2-7; TRBD2 might be the D (6 bases). V was clipped by 6 bases and J by 0 bases, with 9 bases between them. The CDR3 covers 13 residues. CDR1 MNHNS and CDR2 SASEGT come from the germline V gene.

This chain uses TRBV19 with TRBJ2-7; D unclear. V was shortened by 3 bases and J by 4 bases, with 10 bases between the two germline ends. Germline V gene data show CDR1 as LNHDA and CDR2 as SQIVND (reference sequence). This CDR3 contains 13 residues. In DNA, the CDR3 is TGTGCCAGTAGTATTCGTAACGGGTACGAGCAGTACTTC. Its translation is CASSIRNGYEQYF.

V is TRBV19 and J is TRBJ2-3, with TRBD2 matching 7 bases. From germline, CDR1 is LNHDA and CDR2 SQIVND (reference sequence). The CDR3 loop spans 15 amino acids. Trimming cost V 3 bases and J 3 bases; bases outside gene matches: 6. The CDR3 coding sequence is TGTGCCAGTAGTATCGATTCGGGGGGAACAGATACGCAGTATTTT. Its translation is CASSIDSGGTDTQYF.

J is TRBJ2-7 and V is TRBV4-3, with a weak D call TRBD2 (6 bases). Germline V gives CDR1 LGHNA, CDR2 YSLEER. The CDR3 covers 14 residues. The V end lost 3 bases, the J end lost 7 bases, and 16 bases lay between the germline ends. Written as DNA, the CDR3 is TGCGCCAGCAGCCAGAACCGGCGGGGAACGGAGCAGTACTTC. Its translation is CASSQNRRGTEQYF.

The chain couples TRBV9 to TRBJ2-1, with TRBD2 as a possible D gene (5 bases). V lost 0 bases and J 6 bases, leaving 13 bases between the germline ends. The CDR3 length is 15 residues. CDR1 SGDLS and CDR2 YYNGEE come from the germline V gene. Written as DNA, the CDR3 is TGTGCCAGCAGCGTAGGGGAGTCCCCCCCCAATGAGCAGTTCTTC. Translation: CASSVGESPPNEQFF.

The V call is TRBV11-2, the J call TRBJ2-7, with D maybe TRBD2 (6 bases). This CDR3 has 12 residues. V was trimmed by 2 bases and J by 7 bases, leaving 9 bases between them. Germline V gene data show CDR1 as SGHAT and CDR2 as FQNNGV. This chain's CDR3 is CASSLFAGEQYF. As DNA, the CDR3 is TGTGCCAGCAGCTTATTTGCGGGAGAGCAGTACTTC.